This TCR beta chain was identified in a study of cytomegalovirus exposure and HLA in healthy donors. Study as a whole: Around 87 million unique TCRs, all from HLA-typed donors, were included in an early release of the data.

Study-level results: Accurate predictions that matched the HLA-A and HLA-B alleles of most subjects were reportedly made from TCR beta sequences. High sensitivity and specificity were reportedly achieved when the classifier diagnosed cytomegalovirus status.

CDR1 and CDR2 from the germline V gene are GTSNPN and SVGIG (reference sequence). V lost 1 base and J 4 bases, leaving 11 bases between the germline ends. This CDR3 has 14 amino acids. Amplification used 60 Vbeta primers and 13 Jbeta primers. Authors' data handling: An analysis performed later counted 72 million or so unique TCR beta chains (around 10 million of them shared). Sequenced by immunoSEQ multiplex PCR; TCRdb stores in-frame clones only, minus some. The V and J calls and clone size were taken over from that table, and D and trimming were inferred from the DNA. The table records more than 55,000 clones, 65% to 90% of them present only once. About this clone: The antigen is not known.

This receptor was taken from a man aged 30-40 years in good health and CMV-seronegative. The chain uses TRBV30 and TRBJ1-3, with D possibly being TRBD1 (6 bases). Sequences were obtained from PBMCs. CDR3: CAWSGTDRGNTIYF. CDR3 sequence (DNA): TGTGCCTGGAGTGGCACGGACAGAGGAAACACCATATATTTT.